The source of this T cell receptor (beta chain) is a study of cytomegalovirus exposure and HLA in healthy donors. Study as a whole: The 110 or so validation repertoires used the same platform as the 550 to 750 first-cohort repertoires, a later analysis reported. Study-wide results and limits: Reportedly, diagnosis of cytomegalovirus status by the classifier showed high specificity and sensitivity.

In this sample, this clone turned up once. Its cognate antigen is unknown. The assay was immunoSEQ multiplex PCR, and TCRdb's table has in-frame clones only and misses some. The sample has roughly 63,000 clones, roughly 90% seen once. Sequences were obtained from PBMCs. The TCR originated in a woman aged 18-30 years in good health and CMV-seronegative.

The CDR3 spells CASSLGLAGAHYEQYF. The CDR3 DNA follows: TGTGCCAGCAGCTTGGGACTAGCGGGGGCGCACTACGAGCAGTACTTC. This sequence joins TRBV5-6 and TRBJ2-7; TRBD2 matches 12 bases. Germline V gene data show CDR1 as SGHDT and CDR2 as YYEEEE. CDR3 length: 16 residues. V was clipped by 0 bases and J by 3 bases; unmatched bases: 4.